This passage covers 12 T cell receptor beta chains from one sample sequenced in a study of blood T cell repertoires in COVID-19 (dated by TCRdb to between 2020 and 2021). Libraries were made using the immunoSEQ multiplex PCR assay. As stored in TCRdb, this immuneACCESS dataset retains in-frame rearrangements with V and J assigned. A fraction of the clones does not appear; measured against another copy, unresolved V genes explain less than half of the discrepancy, and the remainder lacks a known reason. This sample lists roughly 350,000 clones; about 88% were detected once. Clones ranked in the top ten supply approximately 7.3% of the sample. The specimen was peripheral blood. The receptors stem from a woman in her sixties or seventies with COVID-19, enrolled during active disease.

This chain joins TRBV12-3 or TRBV12-4 and TRBJ2-5, with D perhaps TRBD1 (6 bases). This CDR3 is 11 amino acids long. V lost 7 bases to trimming and J lost 5 bases, with 8 bases between them. CDR3 sequence: CASTQGETQYF. The CDR3 bases are TGTGCCAGCACTCAGGGGGAGACCCAGTACTTC.

The gene calls are TRBV10-1 and TRBJ2-1, with 9 bases aligning to TRBD1. With V trimmed by 5 bases and J by 8 bases, 7 bases remained unmatched. The germline V gene encodes CDR1 WNHNN and CDR2 SYGVQD (reference sequence). This CDR3 comprises 14 residues. In DNA, the CDR3 is TGCGCCAGCAGTCGGGGACAGGGTCGCGATGAGCAGTTCTTC. It encodes CASSRGQGRDEQFF.

This clone was picked up one time. J is TRBJ2-5 and V is TRBV5-1; D gene ambiguous. The CDR3 sequence is 15 residues long. Deletions cut 0 bases from V and 1 base from J, with 10 bases between. The germline CDR1 and CDR2 sequences are SGHRS and YFSETQ. As DNA, the CDR3 is TGCGCCAGCAGCTTGGGGTCAGATACCCAAGAGACCCAGTACTTC. Residues: CASSLGSDTQETQYF.

The rearrangement links TRBV28 to TRBJ1-1; tentative D call: TRBD1 (5 bases). V was cut by 3 bases and J by 5 bases, with 13 bases left in between. CDR3 length: 14 residues. Per the germline V gene, CDR1 is MDHEN and CDR2 is SYDVKM. CDR3: CASSFPQGGTEAFF. The CDR3 nucleotides are TGTGCCAGCAGTTTCCCCCAGGGAGGGACTGAAGCTTTCTTT.

This clone has more than one count but fewer than ten. The chain joins TRBV6-5 to TRBJ1-1; 7 positions agree with TRBD1. The CDR3 totals 14 residues. Germline assignment: CDR1 MNHEY and CDR2 SVGAGI. V shed 1 base and J 5 bases; nucleotides not matched to a gene: 4. Here the CDR3 reads CASSYYRGVTEAFF. CDR3 in DNA: TGTGCCAGCAGTTACTACAGGGGTGTTACTGAAGCTTTCTTT.

The chain joins TRBV19 to TRBJ1-2; TRBD1 agrees at 10 bases. The CDR3 totals 14 residues. Germline loops: CDR1 LNHDA, CDR2 SQIVND (reference sequence). V lost 5 bases and J lost 8; bases outside the gene matches: 8. In nucleotides, the CDR3 is TGTGCCAGTAGTCTCCGGGACAGGGGTCTCGGCTACACCTTC. Residues: CASSLRDRGLGYTF.

The gene calls are TRBV19 and TRBJ2-5, with 11 bases fitting TRBD1. CDR1 is LNHDA and CDR2 is SQIVND in the germline V gene (reference sequence). Trimming took 5 bases from V and 6 from J; bases not matched to a gene: 8. The CDR3 spans 15 residues. The CDR3 DNA reads TGTGCCAGTAGTCCCCGGACAGGGGGCGCGAAGACCCAGTACTTC. Its protein is CASSPRTGGAKTQYF. Together with reference TRBV19 and TRBJ2-5, the CDR3 gives the full variable domain: DGGITQSPKYLFRKEGQNVTLSCEQNLNHDAMYWYRQDPGQGLRLIYYSQIVNDFQKGDIAEGYSVSREKKESFPLTVTSAQKNPTAFYLCASSPRTGGAKTQYFGPGTRLLVL.

In this sample, this clone turned up once. The chain joins TRBV11-2 to TRBJ1-2, with a weak D call TRBD1 (6 bases). The CDR3 has 12 amino acids. Germline CDR1 and CDR2: SGHAT and FQNNGV. With 5 bases removed from V and 4 bases from J, the gap between germline ends came to 8 bases. The CDR3 protein is CASSLQGYGYTF. The CDR3 DNA is TGTGCCAGCAGCCTACAGGGCTATGGCTACACCTTC.

The V and J genes are TRBV7-9 and TRBJ2-5; D remains ambiguous. Per the germline V gene, CDR1 is SEHNR and CDR2 is FQNEAQ (reference sequence). Trimming removed 2 bases at V and 1 base at J, with 2 bases between. The CDR3 extends over 12 amino acids. The CDR3 DNA is TGTGCCAGCAGCTTACTCCAAGAGACCCAGTACTTC. Protein sequence: CASSLLQETQYF.

The rearrangement links TRBV30 to TRBJ2-5; no firm D call. CDR1 and CDR2 (germline): GTSNPN, SVGIG (reference sequence). The germline V and J ends were trimmed by 1 base and 9 bases, with 9 bases remaining between them. The length of the CDR3 is 11 residues. CDR3 DNA: TGTGCCTGGAGTGCCCAGGTGGCCCAGTACTTC. This gives the protein CAWSAQVAQYF.

This clone was counted ten times or more. The chain combines TRBV29-1 with TRBJ1-1; unclear D gene. Germline CDR1 SQVTM, CDR2 ANQGSEA. With 0 bases removed from V and 3 bases from J, the gap between germline ends came to 11 bases. CDR3 length: 14 amino acids. CDR3 bases: TGCAGCGTTGAAGATGCCGGGATATACACTGAAGCTTTCTTT. This sequence encodes CSVEDAGIYTEAFF.

The V gene is TRBV5-5, the J gene TRBJ1-2; D may be TRBD1 (5 bases). Looked up from germline, CDR1 is SGHKS and CDR2 is YYEKEE (reference sequence). The CDR3 sequence is 13 residues long. The V end was cut by 4 bases, the J end by 7 bases, with 14 bases between. The CDR3 nucleotides read TGTGCCAGCAGCCCCACCGGGGGGGGTGGCTACACCTTC. Translating gives CASSPTGGGGYTF.